This T cell receptor beta chain was found in a study of beta chain features in type 1 diabetes. Findings and limits, study-wide: Researchers report that Type 1 diabetes patients had moderately but significantly shorter TCRB CDR3s across all four CD4+ subsets.

Of the isolated RNA, all was reverse transcribed, and so the sequenced material was expressed TCRB transcripts. The repertoire was sequenced with immunoSEQ multiplex PCR; TCRdb's copy has only in-frame clones and lacks some. The sample gives approximately 43,000 clones, roughly 70% of which show up once; over 1.5% is in the top ten. Germline lookup yields CDR1 GTSNPN and CDR2 SVGIG (reference sequence). The CDR3 has 14 amino acids. The V end lost 0 bases, the J end lost 6 bases, and 11 bases lay between the germline ends. This clone was detected once. Its antigen is not known. The receptor's source is a young man with type 1 diabetes. Some clones in this sample may be carry-over from other donors' samples. The sequencing sample was made of Tregs from blood. This chain joins TRBV30 and TRBJ2-2; weak D call: TRBD1 (6 bases). In DNA, the CDR3 is TGTGCCTGGAGTGTACTAGGGGGTTCCGGGGAGCTGTTTTTT. Its protein is CAWSVLGGSGELFF.